These T cell receptor beta chains were read from a single sample in a study of T cell responses to AZD1222 COVID-19 vaccine. Repertoires were generated with immunoSEQ multiplex PCR, while TCRdb's copy carries only in-frame clones and drops some. The data hold 150,000 to 160,000 clones, with more than 90% observed a single time. The sequenced sample was peripheral blood, obtained 28 days after the second AZD1222 dose. The receptors originated from an adult who received the AZD1222 COVID-19 vaccine. Each CDR3 is given with its conserved first and last residue. The order of the fields is J gene, D gene, V gene, clone size, CDR3 protein, CDR3 DNA. The D gene is left open where the match is weak. Clone size is given for some rows only: seen once, a few or many times, or a class if the clone is expanded.

J: TRBJ1-1
D: NA
V: TRBV7-8
size: NA
CDR3: CASSLEDTEAFF
DNA: TGTGCCAGCAGCTTAGAGGACACTGAAGCTTTCTTT

J: TRBJ1-5
D: NA
V: TRBV21-1
size: few
CDR3: CASSKALSGTGDQPQHF
DNA: TGTGCCAGCAGCAAAGCGCTTTCAGGGACAGGAGATCAGCCCCAGCATTTT

J: TRBJ1-1
D: TRBD1
V: TRBV19
size: NA
CDR3: CASSADRVNTEAFF
DNA: TGTGCCAGTAGTGCGGACAGGGTGAACACTGAAGCTTTCTTT

J: TRBJ2-1
D: TRBD2
V: TRBV3-1/TRBV3-2
size: NA
CDR3: CASSPRTSGGDEQFF
DNA: TGTGCCAGCAGCCCCCGGACTAGCGGGGGGGATGAGCAGTTCTTC

J: TRBJ1-2
D: TRBD1
V: TRBV7-8
size: NA
CDR3: CASSLVTGGDGYTF
DNA: TGTGCCAGCAGCCTGGTTACAGGGGGGGATGGCTACACCTTC

J: TRBJ1-6
D: NA
V: TRBV6-5
size: NA
CDR3: CASSYSKSSPLHF
DNA: TGTGCCAGCAGTTACTCGAAGAGTTCACCCCTCCACTTT

J: TRBJ2-7
D: NA
V: TRBV4-2
size: NA
CDR3: CASSQGGRDTNEQYF
DNA: TGTGCCAGCAGCCAAGGAGGCAGGGATACCAACGAGCAGTACTTC

J: TRBJ1-3
D: TRBD1
V: TRBV11-2
size: NA
CDR3: CASSQLGTGGNTIYF
DNA: TGTGCCAGCAGCCAATTAGGGACAGGTGGAAACACCATATATTTT

J: TRBJ2-3
D: TRBD2
V: TRBV5-1
size: NA
CDR3: CASSLGPGRLSGGGDTQYF
DNA: TGCGCCAGCAGCTTGGGGCCCGGGAGACTTAGCGGGGGCGGAGATACGCAGTATTTT

J: TRBJ1-2
D: NA
V: TRBV7-9
size: NA
CDR3: CASSLVRGRGDGYTF
DNA: TGTGCCAGCAGCTTAGTGCGGGGGCGAGGTGATGGCTACACCTTC

J: TRBJ1-4
D: NA
V: TRBV4-1
size: NA
CDR3: CASSQDPPSFQGEKLFF
DNA: TGCGCCAGCAGCCAAGATCCTCCTAGTTTCCAAGGGGAAAAACTGTTTTTT

J: TRBJ1-1
D: NA
V: TRBV28
size: NA
CDR3: CASSFHGTNTEAFF
DNA: TGTGCCAGCAGTTTTCATGGGACAAACACTGAAGCTTTCTTT

J: TRBJ2-2
D: NA
V: TRBV10-3
size: NA
CDR3: CAISDDSSNTGELFF
DNA: TGTGCCATCAGTGACGACAGTTCGAACACCGGGGAGCTGTTTTTT

J: TRBJ1-1
D: NA
V: TRBV12-3/TRBV12-4
size: NA
CDR3: CASSLTMNTEAFF
DNA: TGTGCCAGCAGTCTAACGATGAACACTGAAGCTTTCTTT

J: TRBJ2-2
D: NA
V: TRBV27
size: NA
CDR3: CASSLWLPGELFF
DNA: TGTGCCAGCAGCCTATGGCTGCCCGGGGAGCTGTTTTTT

J: TRBJ1-1
D: TRBD1
V: TRBV14
size: NA
CDR3: CASSFRTGKAFF
DNA: TGTGCCAGCAGCTTTAGGACAGGTAAAGCTTTCTTT

J: TRBJ2-1
D: TRBD2
V: TRBV11-2
size: NA
CDR3: CASSSRGTRAYNEQFF
DNA: TGTGCCAGCAGCTCGAGAGGGACTAGAGCCTACAATGAGCAGTTCTTC

J: TRBJ2-7
D: TRBD1
V: TRBV3-1/TRBV3-2
size: NA
CDR3: CASSPWGTAYEQYF
DNA: TGTGCCAGCAGCCCATGGGGGACAGCCTACGAGCAGTACTTC

J: TRBJ1-6
D: NA
V: TRBV19
size: NA
CDR3: CASSIGQLRSSYNSPLHF
DNA: TGTGCCAGTAGTATCGGCCAGTTAAGGAGCTCCTATAATTCACCCCTCCACTTT

J: TRBJ1-1
D: NA
V: TRBV6-2/TRBV6-3
size: NA
CDR3: CASSPRTGFSSEAFF
DNA: TGTGCCAGCAGTCCCCGAACGGGGTTCTCCTCTGAAGCTTTCTTT

J: TRBJ1-1
D: NA
V: TRBV30
size: NA
CDR3: CAWSDLFTEAFF
DNA: TGTGCCTGGAGTGACCTCTTCACTGAAGCTTTCTTT

J: TRBJ1-1
D: NA
V: TRBV12-3/TRBV12-4
size: once
CDR3: CASSFSRNTEAFF
DNA: TGTGCCAGCAGTTTTTCACGGAACACTGAAGCTTTCTTT

J: TRBJ2-1
D: NA
V: TRBV3-1/TRBV3-2
size: NA
CDR3: CASRVEFQTRSYNEQFF
DNA: TGTGCCAGCAGGGTCGAGTTCCAGACTAGGTCCTACAATGAGCAGTTCTTC

J: TRBJ2-2
D: NA
V: TRBV2
size: NA
CDR3: CASSEIRGSTGELFF
DNA: TGTGCCAGCAGTGAAATCCGGGGGAGCACCGGGGAGCTGTTTTTT

J: TRBJ2-7
D: TRBD2
V: TRBV27
size: NA
CDR3: CASSFAREVIYEQYF
DNA: TGTGCCAGCAGTTTCGCGCGGGAGGTGATATACGAGCAGTACTTC

J: TRBJ1-1
D: TRBD1
V: TRBV29-1
size: NA
CDR3: CSVGRTGDGSEAFF
DNA: TGCAGCGTAGGGAGGACAGGGGATGGTTCTGAAGCTTTCTTT

J: TRBJ1-5
D: NA
V: TRBV3-1/TRBV3-2
size: NA
CDR3: CACSWGNQPQHF
DNA: TGTGCCTGCAGTTGGGGCAATCAGCCCCAGCATTTT

J: TRBJ1-4
D: TRBD1
V: TRBV30
size: NA
CDR3: CASPGTEDRGGEKLFF
DNA: TGTGCCTCGCCAGGCACGGAGGACAGGGGAGGTGAAAAACTGTTTTTT

J: TRBJ1-1
D: NA
V: TRBV24-1
size: NA
CDR3: CATSDYGVTEAFF
DNA: TGTGCCACCAGTGATTACGGGGTGACTGAAGCTTTCTTT

J: TRBJ1-1
D: NA
V: TRBV15
size: once
CDR3: CATSRDLRVPEAFF
DNA: TGTGCCACCAGCAGAGATCTGAGGGTCCCTGAAGCTTTCTTT

J: TRBJ2-5
D: TRBD2
V: TRBV7-9
size: NA
CDR3: CASSPEWRGKNSETQYF
DNA: TGTGCCAGCAGCCCAGAGTGGCGGGGGAAAAACTCGGAGACCCAGTACTTC

J: TRBJ1-1
D: NA
V: TRBV6-5
size: NA
CDR3: CASSYGIGAGTEAFF
DNA: TGTGCCAGCAGTTACGGGATCGGAGCAGGCACTGAAGCTTTCTTT

J: TRBJ1-5
D: NA
V: TRBV7-2
size: NA
CDR3: CASSSEALQSQPQHF
DNA: TGTGCCAGCAGCTCAGAAGCCCTACAGAGTCAGCCCCAGCATTTT

J: TRBJ2-3
D: TRBD2
V: TRBV19
size: NA
CDR3: CASSHPGLPSTDTQYF
DNA: TGTGCCAGTAGTCACCCGGGACTACCTAGTACAGATACGCAGTATTTT

J: TRBJ2-3
D: TRBD2
V: TRBV6-1
size: few
CDR3: CASSEALAGADTQYF
DNA: TGTGCCAGCAGTGAAGCACTAGCGGGGGCAGATACGCAGTATTTT

J: TRBJ1-5
D: NA
V: TRBV6-5
size: NA
CDR3: CASSTAGGQPQHF
DNA: TGTGCCAGCAGTACCGCAGGAGGCCAGCCCCAGCATTTT

J: TRBJ1-2
D: NA
V: TRBV3-1/TRBV3-2
size: NA
CDR3: CASSQVLRDVGYTF
DNA: TGTGCCAGCAGCCAGGTTCTGCGGGATGTTGGCTACACCTTC

J: TRBJ2-2
D: NA
V: TRBV7-9
size: NA
CDR3: CASSLVWTGELFF
DNA: TGTGCCAGCAGCTTAGTGTGGACCGGGGAGCTGTTTTTT

J: TRBJ2-7
D: TRBD1
V: TRBV28
size: NA
CDR3: CASSSVGDRVSYEQYF
DNA: TGTGCCAGCAGCAGTGTCGGGGACAGGGTTTCGTACGAGCAGTACTTC

J: TRBJ2-2
D: TRBD1
V: TRBV2
size: NA
CDR3: CASRAIRGRGGELFF
DNA: TGTGCCAGCAGGGCGATCAGGGGGCGGGGCGGGGAGCTGTTTTTT

J: TRBJ2-5
D: TRBD1
V: TRBV5-1
size: NA
CDR3: CASSLGYRQGRETQYF
DNA: TGCGCCAGCAGCTTGGGGTACCGACAGGGTCGAGAGACCCAGTACTTC

J: TRBJ2-3
D: NA
V: TRBV9
size: NA
CDR3: CASSPPGLDTQYF
DNA: TGTGCCAGCAGCCCTCCCGGTTTGGATACGCAGTATTTT

J: TRBJ1-1
D: NA
V: TRBV5-4
size: NA
CDR3: CASRLGGQGKGWTEAFF
DNA: TGTGCCAGCAGACTGGGTGGTCAGGGGAAGGGTTGGACTGAAGCTTTCTTT

J: TRBJ2-5
D: TRBD1
V: TRBV6-5
size: few
CDR3: CASNRDRQETQYF
DNA: TGTGCCAGCAATAGGGACAGGCAAGAGACCCAGTACTTC

J: TRBJ2-3
D: TRBD1
V: TRBV9
size: NA
CDR3: CASSAQGFADTQYF
DNA: TGTGCCAGCAGCGCACAGGGGTTCGCAGATACGCAGTATTTT

J: TRBJ2-7
D: NA
V: TRBV5-1
size: few
CDR3: CASSPAFGSYEQYF
DNA: TGCGCCAGCAGCCCAGCCTTTGGCTCCTACGAGCAGTACTTC

J: TRBJ1-2
D: TRBD1
V: TRBV19
size: NA
CDR3: CASSIQGGNYGYTF
DNA: TGTGCCAGTAGTATTCAGGGGGGCAACTATGGCTACACCTTC

J: TRBJ2-7
D: NA
V: TRBV3-1/TRBV3-2
size: NA
CDR3: CASSQDASGPYF
DNA: TGTGCCAGCAGCCAAGATGCCTCAGGTCCGTACTTC

J: TRBJ2-2
D: TRBD2
V: TRBV7-2
size: NA
CDR3: CASSRSGRGSTGELFF
DNA: TGTGCCAGCAGCCGTAGCGGGAGAGGGTCCACCGGGGAGCTGTTTTTT

J: TRBJ2-7
D: NA
V: TRBV27
size: NA
CDR3: CASSFSYEQYF
DNA: TGTGCCAGCAGTTTCTCCTACGAGCAGTACTTC

J: TRBJ1-4
D: NA
V: TRBV6-6
size: NA
CDR3: CASSYTTFPNEKLFF
DNA: TGTGCCAGCAGTTATACGACCTTCCCAAATGAAAAACTGTTTTTT

J: TRBJ2-2
D: NA
V: TRBV3-1/TRBV3-2
size: few
CDR3: CASSQEPRSNTGELFF
DNA: TGTGCCAGCAGCCAAGAACCACGCTCGAACACCGGGGAGCTGTTTTTT

J: TRBJ2-1
D: NA
V: TRBV7-2
size: few
CDR3: CASRPGGPTVYNEQFF
DNA: TGTGCCAGCAGACCCGGGGGGCCGACCGTCTACAATGAGCAGTTCTTC

J: TRBJ1-1
D: NA
V: TRBV10-3
size: NA
CDR3: CAIRMEMNTEAFF
DNA: TGTGCCATAAGGATGGAGATGAACACTGAAGCTTTCTTT

J: TRBJ1-4
D: NA
V: TRBV7-9
size: NA
CDR3: CASSLALGSNEKLFF
DNA: TGTGCCAGCAGCTTAGCGCTGGGTAGTAATGAAAAACTGTTTTTT

J: TRBJ2-7
D: TRBD2
V: TRBV28
size: NA
CDR3: CASSPSGRAISYEQYF
DNA: TGTGCCAGCAGTCCTAGCGGGAGGGCCATCTCCTACGAGCAGTACTTC

J: TRBJ2-3
D: TRBD1
V: TRBV7-9
size: NA
CDR3: CASSGRTGGGTDTQYF
DNA: TGTGCCAGCAGCGGTCGGACAGGGGGGGGCACAGATACGCAGTATTTT

J: TRBJ1-5
D: NA
V: TRBV30
size: NA
CDR3: CAWSVHSGQPQHF
DNA: TGTGCCTGGAGTGTACACTCTGGCCAGCCCCAGCATTTT

J: TRBJ1-2
D: NA
V: TRBV5-4
size: NA
CDR3: CASSLNTGQGNYGYTF
DNA: TGTGCCAGCAGCTTAAATACAGGGCAAGGGAACTATGGCTACACCTTC